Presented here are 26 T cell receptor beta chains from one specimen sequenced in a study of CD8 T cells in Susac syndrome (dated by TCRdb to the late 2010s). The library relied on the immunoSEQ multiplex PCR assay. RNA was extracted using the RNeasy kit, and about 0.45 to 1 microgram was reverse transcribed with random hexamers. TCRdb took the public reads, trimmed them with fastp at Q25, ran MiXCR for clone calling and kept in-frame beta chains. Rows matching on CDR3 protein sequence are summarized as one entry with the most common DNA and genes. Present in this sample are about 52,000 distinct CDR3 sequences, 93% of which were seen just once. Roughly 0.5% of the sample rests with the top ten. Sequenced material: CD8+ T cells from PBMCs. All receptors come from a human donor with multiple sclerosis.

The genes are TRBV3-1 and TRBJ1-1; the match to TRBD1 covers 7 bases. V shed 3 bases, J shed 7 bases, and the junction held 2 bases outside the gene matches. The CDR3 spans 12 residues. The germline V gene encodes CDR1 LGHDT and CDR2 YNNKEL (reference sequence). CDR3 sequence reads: CASSQGDSEAFF. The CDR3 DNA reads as TGTGCCAGCAGCCAGGGGGACAGTGAAGCTTTCTTT.

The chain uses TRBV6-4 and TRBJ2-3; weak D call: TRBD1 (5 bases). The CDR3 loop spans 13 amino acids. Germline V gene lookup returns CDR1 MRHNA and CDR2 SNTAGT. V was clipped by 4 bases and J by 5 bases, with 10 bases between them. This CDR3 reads CASSVTAEDTQYF. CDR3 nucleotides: TGTGCCAGCAGTGTGACAGCTGAAGATACGCAGTATTTT.

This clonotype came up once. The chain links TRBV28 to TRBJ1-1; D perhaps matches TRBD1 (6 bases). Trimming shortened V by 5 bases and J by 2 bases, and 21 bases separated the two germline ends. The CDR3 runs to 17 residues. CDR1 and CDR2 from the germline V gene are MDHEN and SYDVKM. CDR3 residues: CASSHESRGPTNTEAFF. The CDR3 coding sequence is TGTGCCAGCAGTCATGAAAGCAGGGGCCCTACAAACACTGAAGCTTTCTTT.

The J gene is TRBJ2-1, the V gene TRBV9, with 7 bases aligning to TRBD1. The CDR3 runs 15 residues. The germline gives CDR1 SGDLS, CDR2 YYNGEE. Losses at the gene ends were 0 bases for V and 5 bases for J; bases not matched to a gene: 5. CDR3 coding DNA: TGTGCCAGCAGCGTAGAACCGGGACAGAACAATGAGCAGTTCTTC. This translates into CASSVEPGQNNEQFF.

The CDR3 DNA reads TGTGCCAGTTCCTGGACAACTAATGGCTACACCTTC. This codes for CASSWTTNGYTF. The chain carries TRBV19 and TRBJ1-2, with a weak D call TRBD1 (5 bases). The V end was cut by 8 bases, the J end by 6 bases, with 13 bases between. Germline CDR1 reads LNHDA; CDR2 reads SQIVND (reference sequence). The CDR3 loop spans 12 amino acids.

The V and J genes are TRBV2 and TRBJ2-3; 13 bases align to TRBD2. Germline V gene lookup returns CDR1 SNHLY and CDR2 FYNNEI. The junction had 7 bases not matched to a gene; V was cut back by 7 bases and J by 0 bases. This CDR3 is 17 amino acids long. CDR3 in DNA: TGTGCCAGCACCTGGACTAGCGGGGGAACTAGCACAGATACGCAGTATTTT. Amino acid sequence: CASTWTSGGTSTDTQYF.

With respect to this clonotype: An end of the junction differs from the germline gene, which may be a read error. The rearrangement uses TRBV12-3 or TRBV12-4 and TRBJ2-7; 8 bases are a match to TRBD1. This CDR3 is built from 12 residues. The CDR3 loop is CASSILGVDRDF. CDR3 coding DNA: TGTGCCAGCAGCATCCTCGGGGTGGACAGGGACTTC.

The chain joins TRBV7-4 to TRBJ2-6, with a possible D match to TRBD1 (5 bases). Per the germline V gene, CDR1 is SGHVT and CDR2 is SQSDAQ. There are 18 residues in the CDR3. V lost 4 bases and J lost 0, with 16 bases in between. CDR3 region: CASSYRQYDLSGANVLTF. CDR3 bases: TGTGCCAGCAGCTACCGACAGTATGATCTCTCTGGGGCCAACGTCCTGACTTTC.

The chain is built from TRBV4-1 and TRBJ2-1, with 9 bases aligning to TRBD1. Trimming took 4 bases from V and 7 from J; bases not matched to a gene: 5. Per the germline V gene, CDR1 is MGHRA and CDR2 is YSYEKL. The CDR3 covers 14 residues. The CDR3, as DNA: TGCGCCAGCAGCCGGGGACAGGGAGGGAATGAGCAGTTCTTC. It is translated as CASSRGQGGNEQFF.

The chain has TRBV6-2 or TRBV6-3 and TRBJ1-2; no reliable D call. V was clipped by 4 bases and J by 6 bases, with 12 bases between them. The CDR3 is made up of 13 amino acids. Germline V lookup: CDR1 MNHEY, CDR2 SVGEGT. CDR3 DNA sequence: TGTGCCAGCAGTTGGCTGGTTACGGATGGCTACACCTTC. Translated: CASSWLVTDGYTF.

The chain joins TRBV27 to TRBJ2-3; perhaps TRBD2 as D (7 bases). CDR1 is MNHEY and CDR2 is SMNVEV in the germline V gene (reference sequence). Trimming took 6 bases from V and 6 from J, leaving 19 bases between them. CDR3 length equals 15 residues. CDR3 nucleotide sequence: TGTGCCAGCAGCCTCCTAGGGGGGGGGACCGATACGCAGTATTTT. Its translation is CASSLLGGGTDTQYF.

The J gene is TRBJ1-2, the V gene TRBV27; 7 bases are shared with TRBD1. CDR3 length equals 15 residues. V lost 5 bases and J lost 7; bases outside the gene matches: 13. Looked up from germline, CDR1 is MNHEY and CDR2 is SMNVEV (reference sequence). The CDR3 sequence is CASSPSKGAVSGYTF. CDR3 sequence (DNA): TGTGCCAGCAGTCCGTCCAAGGGGGCGGTGTCTGGCTACACCTTC.

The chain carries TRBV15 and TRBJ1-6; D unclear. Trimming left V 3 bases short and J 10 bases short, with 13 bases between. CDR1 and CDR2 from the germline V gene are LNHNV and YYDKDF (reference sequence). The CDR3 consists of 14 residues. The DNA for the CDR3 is TGTGCCACCAGCAGTAAACTGGTCGGATCACCCCTCCACTTT. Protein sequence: CATSSKLVGSPLHF.

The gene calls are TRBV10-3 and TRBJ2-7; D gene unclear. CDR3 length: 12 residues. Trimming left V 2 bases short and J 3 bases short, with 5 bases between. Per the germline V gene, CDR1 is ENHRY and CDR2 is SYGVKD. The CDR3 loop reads CAISEVIYEQYF. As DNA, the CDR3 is TGTGCCATCAGTGAGGTTATCTACGAGCAGTACTTC.

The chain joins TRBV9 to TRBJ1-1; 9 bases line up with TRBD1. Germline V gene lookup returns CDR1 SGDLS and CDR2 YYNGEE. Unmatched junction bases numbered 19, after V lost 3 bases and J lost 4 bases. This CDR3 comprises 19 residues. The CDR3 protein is CASSAKSGQGINTFTEAFF. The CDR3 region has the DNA TGTGCCAGCAGCGCTAAGTCGGGACAGGGAATTAACACGTTCACTGAAGCTTTCTTT.

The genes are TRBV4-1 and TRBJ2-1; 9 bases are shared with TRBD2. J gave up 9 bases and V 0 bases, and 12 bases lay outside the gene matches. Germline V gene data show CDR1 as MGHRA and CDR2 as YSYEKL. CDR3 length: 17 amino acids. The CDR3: CASSQDRASSGEGEQFF. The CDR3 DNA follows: TGCGCCAGCAGCCAAGATCGGGCTTCTAGCGGGGAGGGTGAGCAGTTCTTC.

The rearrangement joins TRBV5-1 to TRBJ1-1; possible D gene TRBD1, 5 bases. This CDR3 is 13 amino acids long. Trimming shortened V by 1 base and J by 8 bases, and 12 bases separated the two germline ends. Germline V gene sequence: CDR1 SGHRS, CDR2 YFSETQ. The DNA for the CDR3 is TGCGCCAGCAGCTTGATGGACACGAGAGAAGCTTTCTTT. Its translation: CASSLMDTREAFF.

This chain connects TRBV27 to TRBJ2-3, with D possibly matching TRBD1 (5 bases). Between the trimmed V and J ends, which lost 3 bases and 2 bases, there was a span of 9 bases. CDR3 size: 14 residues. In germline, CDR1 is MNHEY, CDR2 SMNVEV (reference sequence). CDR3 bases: TGTGCCAGCAGTTTGACAGCACTCACAGATACGCAGTATTTT. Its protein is CASSLTALTDTQYF.

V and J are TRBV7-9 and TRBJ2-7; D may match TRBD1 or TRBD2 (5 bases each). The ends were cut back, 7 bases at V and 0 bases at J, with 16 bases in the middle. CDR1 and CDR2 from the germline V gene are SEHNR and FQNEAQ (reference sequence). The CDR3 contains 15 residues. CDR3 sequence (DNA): TGTGCCAGCATCCCCAGGGACGGGCGCTCCTACGAGCAGTACTTC. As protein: CASIPRDGRSYEQYF.

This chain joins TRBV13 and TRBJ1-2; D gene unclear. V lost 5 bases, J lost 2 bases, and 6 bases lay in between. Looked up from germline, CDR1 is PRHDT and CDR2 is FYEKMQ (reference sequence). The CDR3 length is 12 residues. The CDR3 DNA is TGTGCCAGCAGCCGAGGGAACTATGGCTACACCTTC. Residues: CASSRGNYGYTF.

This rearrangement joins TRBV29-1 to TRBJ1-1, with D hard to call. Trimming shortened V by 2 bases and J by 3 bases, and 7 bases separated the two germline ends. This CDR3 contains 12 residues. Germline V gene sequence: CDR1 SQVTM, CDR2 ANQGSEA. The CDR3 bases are TGCAGCGTTGAAACCTCAGACACTGAAGCTTTCTTT. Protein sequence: CSVETSDTEAFF.

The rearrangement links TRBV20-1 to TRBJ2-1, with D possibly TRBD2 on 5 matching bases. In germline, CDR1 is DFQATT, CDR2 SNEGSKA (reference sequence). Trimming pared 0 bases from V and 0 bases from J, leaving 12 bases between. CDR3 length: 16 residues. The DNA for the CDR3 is TGCAGTGCTAGAGATGGTGAGGGAGTCTCCTACAATGAGCAGTTCTTC. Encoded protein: CSARDGEGVSYNEQFF.

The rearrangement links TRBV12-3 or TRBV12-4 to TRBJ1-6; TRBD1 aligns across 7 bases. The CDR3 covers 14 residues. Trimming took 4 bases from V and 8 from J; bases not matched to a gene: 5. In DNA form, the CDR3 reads TGTGCCAGCAGTTCCGGGACAGTCGATTCACCCCTCCACTTT. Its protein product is CASSSGTVDSPLHF.

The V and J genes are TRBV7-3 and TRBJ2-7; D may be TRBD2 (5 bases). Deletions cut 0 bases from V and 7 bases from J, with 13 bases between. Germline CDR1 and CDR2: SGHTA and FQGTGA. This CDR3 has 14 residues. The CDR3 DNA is TGTGCCAGCAGCTTAACGGGAGTTACGGGGGAGCAGTACTTC. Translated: CASSLTGVTGEQYF.

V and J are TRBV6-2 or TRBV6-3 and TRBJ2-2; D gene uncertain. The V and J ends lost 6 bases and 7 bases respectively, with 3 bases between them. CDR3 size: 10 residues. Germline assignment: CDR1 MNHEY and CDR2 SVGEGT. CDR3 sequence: CASRDGELFF. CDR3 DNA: TGTGCCAGCAGGGACGGGGAGCTGTTTTTT.

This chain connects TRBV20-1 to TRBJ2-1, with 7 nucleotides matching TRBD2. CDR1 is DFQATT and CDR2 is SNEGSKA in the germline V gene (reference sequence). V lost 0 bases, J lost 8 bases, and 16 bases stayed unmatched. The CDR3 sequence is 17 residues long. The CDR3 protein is CSARDGGGVGLVHEQFF. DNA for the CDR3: TGCAGTGCTAGAGATGGAGGCGGCGTAGGACTAGTCCATGAGCAGTTCTTC.